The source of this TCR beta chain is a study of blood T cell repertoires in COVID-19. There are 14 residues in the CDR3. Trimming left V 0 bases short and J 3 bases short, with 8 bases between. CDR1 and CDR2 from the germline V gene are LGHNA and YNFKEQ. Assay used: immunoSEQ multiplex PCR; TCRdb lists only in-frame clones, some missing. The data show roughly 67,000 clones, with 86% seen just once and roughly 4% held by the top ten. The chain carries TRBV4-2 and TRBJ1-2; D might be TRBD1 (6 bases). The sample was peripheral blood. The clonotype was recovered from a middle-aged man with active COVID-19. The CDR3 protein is CASSQEQGDYGYTF. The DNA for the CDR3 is TGTGCCAGCAGCCAAGAACAGGGTGACTATGGCTACACCTTC.